This TCR beta chain is drawn from a study of T-cell memory formation after mild COVID-19 (dated by TCRdb to about 2021). Some background on the complete study: TCR sequence clusters from the two donors were largely donor specific. The cohort was made up of two young adult volunteers, one female and one male, who were previously healthy. In a couple of donors, T-cell clones that expanded and contracted after mild COVID-19 were followed by sequencing TCRalpha and TCRbeta repertoires longitudinally. Broader findings and caveats from the paper: Balanced CD4/CD8 phenotypes were observed for clones contracting from day 15 to 85, whereas a bias towards CD4+ was observed for a second wave of clones expanding from day 15 to 37. Only a couple of mild cases were covered in the study, and larger cohorts including severe cases with pre-infection samples were considered necessary. The second-wave clones that peaked on day 37 were not confirmed to be SARS-CoV-2 specific. The detection of some responding clones in pre-infection memory suggests that pre-existing cross-reactive memory T cells joined the SARS-CoV-2 response. Contracting CD4+ clones were located mainly in the CM and EM memory subsets, whereas CD8+ clones were found to be enriched in EMRA.

In the germline V gene (reference sequence), CDR1 corresponds to SGHNT and CDR2 to YYREEE. From cysteine to phenylalanine, the CDR3 is 13 amino acids long. Of the read, only the CDR3 DNA is kept; its 39 bases are in frame from base 1. Clipping removes 2 bases from V and 8 bases from J, with 6 as the unmatched junction base count. Ficoll-Paque density gradient centrifugation was used to isolate PBMCs. The instrument given in TCRdb is Illumina NovaSeq 6000. TCRalpha and TCRbeta cDNA libraries were built by 5'RACE with constant-segment primers, adding sample barcodes and unique molecular identifiers. Trizol reagent was used to extract RNA from every sample. Libraries were amplified in two PCR steps, with a second sample barcode and Illumina TruSeq adapters added in the second step. Sequencing of libraries was performed on an Illumina NovaSeq with 2 x 150 bp paired-end reads. Per the original workflow: The reads were demultiplexed and collapsed into UMI-guided consensus sequences using migec v1.2.7. Using mixcr v2.1.11, the UMI consensuses were aligned to TRA and TRB V and J templates and assembled into clonotypes. Expanded or contracted clonotypes were those called significant by both edgeR and NoisET, with noise models trained on biological replicates. For edgeR calls, a false discovery rate-adjusted p below 0.01 and a log2 fold-change threshold of 1 were applied. PCA with hierarchical clustering of max-normalized trajectories of the 1000 most abundant clonotypes was used as exploratory dynamics analysis. Separately sequenced CD4+ and CD8+ repertoires were used to assign a CD4 or CD8 phenotype to each responding clone. TCRdb reworked the public reads: Q25 trimming with fastp, MiXCR clone assembly, productive beta chains retained. Rows merge per CDR3 protein into single entries with the most common DNA and genes. The V and J calls were not made by the authors but by TCRdb's processing. This sample gives some 600,000 distinct CDR3 sequences in total; around a sixth of them show up just once. The ten largest clones capture about 8.6% of the sample.

As regards this clonotype: The clone's antigen remains unknown. Base qualities are not recorded, but no much larger clone differs from it by a single base.

Sequences were obtained from PBMCs or a T cell subset sorted from them (not recorded which). The origin of this receptor is an adult woman who had mild COVID-19 (a few samples of this study predate the infection). The sample titles of this study are shuffled in the database, so cell type and time point are left out; the donor was told from shared clones. This chain joins TRBV5-4 to TRBJ1-2; TRBD1 lines up with 7 middle nucleotides. In nucleotide form, the sequence is TGTGCCAGCAGCTTATTGACAGGGAGCGGCTACACCTTC. Its protein is CASSLLTGSGYTF.